This TCR beta chain was sequenced in a study of shared clonotypes between healthy human individuals. Comments on this clone: What it binds is unknown.

CD8 cells regarded as naive lacked CD45RO, were positively chosen for CCR7, and omitted terminally differentiated effector memory CD45RA+ cells. Assay used: immunoSEQ multiplex PCR; TCRdb lists only in-frame clones, some missing. The data show millions of clones, about 93% seen once. Study results and caveats: Non-shared clonotypes showed lower generation probabilities than clonotypes common to all four donors. Among donors, the sharing of clonotypes was expected to be influenced by sequencing depth. Large sequencing depth failed to make sorted-subset sequencing complete, rarefaction showed.

The CDR3 totals 14 residues. Trimming stripped 2 bases from V and 0 bases from J, with 8 bases between. The germline gives CDR1 SGHTA, CDR2 FQGNSA. This TCR came from a man aged 18-30 years in good health. Some clones in this sample may be carry-over from other donors' samples. This rearrangement joins TRBV7-2 to TRBJ2-7, with D perhaps TRBD1 (6 bases). The sequenced sample consisted of naive CD8+ T cells from PBMCs. The CDR3 DNA is TGTGCCAGCAGCTTATACAGGGACTCCTACGAGCAGTACTTC. Translated, it gives CASSLYRDSYEQYF.